A selection of T cell receptor beta chains follows, all from one sample in a study of cytomegalovirus exposure and HLA in healthy donors. The protocol was immunoSEQ multiplex PCR, while the TCRdb copy is restricted to in-frame clones and leaves out a portion. This table has 250,000 or so clones, about 93% appearing once. Sequencing was performed on PBMCs. The receptors come from a girl between 2 and 10 years old in good health and CMV-seronegative. CDR3s include the opening cysteine and the closing phenylalanine or tryptophan. Clone size is stated in some rows and not others, as once, few, many or a class when expanded.

size,length,J,V,CDR3
-,16,TRBJ2-3,TRBV2,CASRVARGPSTDTQYF
-,16,TRBJ1-2,TRBV7-9,CASSPYMDRVGDGYTF
-,13,TRBJ2-1,TRBV15,CATATPWGHEQFF
-,11,TRBJ2-1,TRBV2,CASSEAGEQFF
once,16,TRBJ2-1,TRBV27,CASSQWSGGPYNEQFF
-,15,TRBJ2-7,TRBV5-4,CASGRGGDQIYEQYF
once,16,-,TRBV4-1,CASSQAEGASSYEQYF
-,16,TRBJ1-2,TRBV5-1,CASSTETGQTNYGYTF
-,13,TRBJ1-6,TRBV2,CASIVVAGSPLHF
-,11,TRBJ2-3,TRBV20-1,CSAGHTDTQYF
-,13,TRBJ2-1,TRBV19,CASSNTPHNEQFF
-,15,TRBJ2-7,TRBV28,CASREGPGYSYEQYF
-,15,TRBJ1-4,TRBV7-6,CASSFSDRSNEKLFF
-,17,TRBJ2-3,TRBV7-6,CASSTTSGTSGGDTQYF
-,13,TRBJ2-5,TRBV11-3,CASSTEGAETQYF
-,16,TRBJ2-7,TRBV6-5,CASSYSTGGASYEQYF
-,16,TRBJ2-3,TRBV9,CASTVAAGGPTDTQYF
few,15,TRBJ2-1,TRBV7-6,CASSLEYGFMNEQFF
-,14,TRBJ1-5,TRBV19,CASRTSGGNQPQHF
-,16,TRBJ2-4,TRBV27,CASGESQGAAKNIQYF
-,14,TRBJ1-3,TRBV9,CASSVEGGRNTIYF
-,16,TRBJ2-1,TRBV15,CATSSESAGVDNEQFF
-,16,TRBJ2-3,TRBV2,CASSEAAGGDTDTQYF
once,16,TRBJ2-1,TRBV2,CASSPDRLTSYNEQFF
-,18,TRBJ2-3,TRBV5-4,CASSLARGTSGRSHTQYF
once,16,TRBJ2-4,TRBV6-7,CASSTRDRVAKNIQYF
-,13,TRBJ2-7,TRBV27,CASQEGGGYEQYF
-,14,TRBJ2-7,TRBV28,CASSPPDRGREQYF
-,15,TRBJ2-7,TRBV6-1,CASSEGSRGAYEQYF
-,13,TRBJ1-5,TRBV30,CAWSGGAGQPQHF
-,15,TRBJ2-5,TRBV15,CATSRARAGQETQYF
-,13,TRBJ1-2,TRBV5-4,CASSDGGDYGYTF
-,13,TRBJ1-3,TRBV10-3,CATRTASGNTIYF
once,20,TRBJ1-4,TRBV21-1,CASSKTGVRTGTATNEKLFF
-,11,TRBJ2-7,TRBV18,CASSPGAEQYF
-,15,TRBJ2-3,TRBV14,CASSQDGGIGDTQYF
-,14,TRBJ1-4,TRBV19,CASSISGGLEKLFF
-,17,TRBJ1-2,TRBV9,CASSSRGWTGVDYGYTF
-,15,TRBJ1-1,TRBV5-1,CASSLLRQGDTEAFF
-,14,TRBJ2-5,TRBV9,CASSAGQGAGTQYF
-,11,TRBJ1-4,TRBV6-1,CASSDVRKLFF
few,17,TRBJ2-1,TRBV27,CASSLYSLAGGDNERFF
-,16,TRBJ1-4,TRBV5-6,CASSSGFWATNEKLFF
-,13,TRBJ1-2,TRBV6-1,CAGQGTGGYGYTF
-,14,TRBJ2-1,TRBV5-1,CASSFRTGYNEQFF